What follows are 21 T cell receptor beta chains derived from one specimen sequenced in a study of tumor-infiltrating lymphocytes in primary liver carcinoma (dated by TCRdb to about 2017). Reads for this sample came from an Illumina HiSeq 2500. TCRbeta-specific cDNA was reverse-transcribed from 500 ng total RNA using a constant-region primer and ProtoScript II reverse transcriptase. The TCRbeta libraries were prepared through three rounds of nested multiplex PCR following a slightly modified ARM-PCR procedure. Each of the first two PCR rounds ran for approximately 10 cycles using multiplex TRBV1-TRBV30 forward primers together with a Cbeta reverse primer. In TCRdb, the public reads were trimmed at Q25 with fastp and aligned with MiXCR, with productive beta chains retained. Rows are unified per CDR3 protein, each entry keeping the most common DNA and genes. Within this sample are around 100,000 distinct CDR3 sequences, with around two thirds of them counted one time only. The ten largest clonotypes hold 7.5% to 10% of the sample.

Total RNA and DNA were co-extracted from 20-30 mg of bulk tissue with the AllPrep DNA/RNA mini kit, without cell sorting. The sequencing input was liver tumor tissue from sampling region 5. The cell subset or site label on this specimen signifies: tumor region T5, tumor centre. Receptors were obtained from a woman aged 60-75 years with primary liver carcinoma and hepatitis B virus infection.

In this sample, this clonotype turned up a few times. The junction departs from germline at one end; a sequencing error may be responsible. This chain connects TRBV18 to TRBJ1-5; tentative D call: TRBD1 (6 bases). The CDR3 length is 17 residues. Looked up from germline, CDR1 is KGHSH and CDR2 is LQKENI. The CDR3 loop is CASSPDSLTGFNQPQHF. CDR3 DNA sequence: TGTGCTAGCTCACCAGACTCGCTGACAGGCTTCAATCAGCCCCAGCATTTT.

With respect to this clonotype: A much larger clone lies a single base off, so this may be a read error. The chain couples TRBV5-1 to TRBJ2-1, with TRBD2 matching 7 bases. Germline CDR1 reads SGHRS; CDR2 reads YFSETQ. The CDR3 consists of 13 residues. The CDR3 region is CASSLGGGNEQIF. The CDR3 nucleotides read TGCGCCAGCAGCTTGGGGGGGGGGAATGAGCAGATCTTC.

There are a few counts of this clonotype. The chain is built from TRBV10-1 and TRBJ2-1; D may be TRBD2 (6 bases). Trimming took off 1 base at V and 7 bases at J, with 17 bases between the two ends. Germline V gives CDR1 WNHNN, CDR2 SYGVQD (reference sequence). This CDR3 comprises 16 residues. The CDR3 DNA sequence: TGCGCCAGCAGTGAGTTCCTAACGGGAGTGGGGAATGAGCAGTTCTTC. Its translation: CASSEFLTGVGNEQFF.

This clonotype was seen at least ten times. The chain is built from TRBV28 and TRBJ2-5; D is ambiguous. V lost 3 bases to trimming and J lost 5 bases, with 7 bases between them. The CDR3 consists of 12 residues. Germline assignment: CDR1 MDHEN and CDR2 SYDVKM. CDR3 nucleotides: TGTGCCAGCAGTTTGTACGGGGAGACCCAGTACTTC. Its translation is CASSLYGETQYF. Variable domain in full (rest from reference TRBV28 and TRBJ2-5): DVKVTQSSRYLVKRTGEKVFLECVQDMDHENMFWYRQDPGLGLRLIYFSYDVKMKEKGDIPEGYSVSREKKERFSLILESASTNQTSMYLCASSLYGETQYFGPGTRLLVL.

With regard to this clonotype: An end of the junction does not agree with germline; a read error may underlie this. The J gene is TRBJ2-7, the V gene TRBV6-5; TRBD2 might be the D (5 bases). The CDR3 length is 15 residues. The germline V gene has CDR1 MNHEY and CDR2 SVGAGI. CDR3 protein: CANSQAGIAMGEQYF. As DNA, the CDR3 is TGTGCCAACAGTCAGGCCGGGATCGCCATGGGCGAGCAGTACTTC.

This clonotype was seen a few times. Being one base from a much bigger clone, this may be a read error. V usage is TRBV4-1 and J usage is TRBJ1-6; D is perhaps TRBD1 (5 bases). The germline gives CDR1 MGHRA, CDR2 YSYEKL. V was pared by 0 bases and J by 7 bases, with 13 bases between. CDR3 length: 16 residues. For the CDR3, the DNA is TGCGCCAGCAGCCAAGATAGGGACGGGGCAAATTCACCCCTCCACTTT. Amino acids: CASSQDRDGANSPLHF.

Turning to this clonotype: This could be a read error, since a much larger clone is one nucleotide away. In nucleotides, the CDR3 is TGCGCCAGCAACACGGGACAGGGGGGCTACGAGCAGTACTTC. Its protein product is CASNTGQGGYEQYF. The chain combines TRBV5-1 with TRBJ2-7; 11 bases are shared with TRBD1. The germline CDR1 and CDR2 sequences are SGHRS and YFSETQ. The CDR3 totals 14 residues. Losses at the gene ends were 6 bases for V and 3 bases for J; bases not matched to a gene: 5.

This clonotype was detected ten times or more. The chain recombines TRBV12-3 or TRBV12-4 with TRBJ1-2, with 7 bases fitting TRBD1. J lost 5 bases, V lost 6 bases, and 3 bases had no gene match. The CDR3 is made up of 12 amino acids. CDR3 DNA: TGTGCCAGCAGGGACAGGTTGTATGGCTACACCTTC. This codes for CASRDRLYGYTF.

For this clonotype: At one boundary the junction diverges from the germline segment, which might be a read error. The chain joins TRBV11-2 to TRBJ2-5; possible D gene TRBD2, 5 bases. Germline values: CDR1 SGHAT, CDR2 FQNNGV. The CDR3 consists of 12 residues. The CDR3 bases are TGTGCCAGCATCCCTATCGGGAAGACACAGTACTTC. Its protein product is CASIPIGKTQYF.

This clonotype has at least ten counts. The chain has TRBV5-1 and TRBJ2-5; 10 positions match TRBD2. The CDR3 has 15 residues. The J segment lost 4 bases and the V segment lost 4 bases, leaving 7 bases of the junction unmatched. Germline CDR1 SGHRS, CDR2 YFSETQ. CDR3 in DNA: TGCGCCAGCAGCAGAGGGACTAGCGCCTCAGAGACCCAGTACTTC. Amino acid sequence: CASSRGTSASETQYF.

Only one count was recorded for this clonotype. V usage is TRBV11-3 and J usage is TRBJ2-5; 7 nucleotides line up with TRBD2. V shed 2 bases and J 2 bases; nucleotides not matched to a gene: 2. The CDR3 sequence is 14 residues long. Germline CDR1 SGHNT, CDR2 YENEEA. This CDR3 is CASSLSGGQETQYF. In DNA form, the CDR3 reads TGTGCCAGCAGCTTATCGGGGGGTCAAGAGACCCAGTACTTC.

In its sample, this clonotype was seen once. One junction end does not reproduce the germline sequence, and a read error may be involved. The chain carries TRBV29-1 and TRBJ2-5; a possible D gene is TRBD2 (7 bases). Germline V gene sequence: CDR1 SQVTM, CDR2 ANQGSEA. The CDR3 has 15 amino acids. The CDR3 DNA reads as TGCAGTGTTGTAGGGGGGGCAGGGGAACAAGAGACCCAGTACTTC. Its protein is CSVVGGAGEQETQYF. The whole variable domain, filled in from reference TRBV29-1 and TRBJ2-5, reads SAVISQKPSRDICQRGTSLTIQCQVDSQVTMMFWYRQQPGQSLTLIATANQGSEATYESGFVIDKFPISRPNLTFSTLTVSNMSPEDSSIYLCSVVGGAGEQETQYFGPGTRLLVL.

The CDR3 reads CASSSGLAGASTDTQYF. As DNA, the CDR3 is TGTGCCAGCAGCTCAGGTCTAGCGGGAGCGTCCACAGATACGCAGTATTTT. This rearrangement joins TRBV13 to TRBJ2-3, with 10 bases lining up with TRBD2. V was pared by 4 bases and J by 2 bases, with 9 bases of the junction left unmatched. Germline assignment: CDR1 PRHDT and CDR2 FYEKMQ (reference sequence). This CDR3 has 17 amino acids. The full variable domain, in which reference TRBV13 and TRBJ2-3 provide the parts outside the CDR3, is AAGVIQSPRHLIKEKRETATLKCYPIPRHDTVYWYQQGPGQDPQFLISFYEKMQSDKGSIPDRFSAQQFSDYHSELNMSSLELGDSALYFCASSSGLAGASTDTQYFGPGTRLTVL.

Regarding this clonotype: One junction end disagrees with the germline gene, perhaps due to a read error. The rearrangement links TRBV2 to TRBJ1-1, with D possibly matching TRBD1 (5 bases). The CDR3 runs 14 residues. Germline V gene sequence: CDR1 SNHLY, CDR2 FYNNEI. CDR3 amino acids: CASSVLSQGTDAFF. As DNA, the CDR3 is TGTGCCAGCAGTGTACTAAGTCAGGGCACTGATGCTTTCTTT. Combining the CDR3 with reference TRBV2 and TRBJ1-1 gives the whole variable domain EPEVTQTPSHQVTQMGQEVILRCVPISNHLYFYWYRQILGQKVEFLVSFYNNEISEKSEIFDDQFSVERPDGSNFTLKIRSTKLEDSAMYFCASSVLSQGTDAFFGQGTRLTVV.

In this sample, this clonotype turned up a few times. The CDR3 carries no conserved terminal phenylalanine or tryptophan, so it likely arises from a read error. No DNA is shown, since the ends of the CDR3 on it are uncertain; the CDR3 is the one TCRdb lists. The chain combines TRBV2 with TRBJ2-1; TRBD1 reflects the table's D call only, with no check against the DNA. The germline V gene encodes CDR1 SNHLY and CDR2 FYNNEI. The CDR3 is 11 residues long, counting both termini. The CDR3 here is CASSEGPRQIL.

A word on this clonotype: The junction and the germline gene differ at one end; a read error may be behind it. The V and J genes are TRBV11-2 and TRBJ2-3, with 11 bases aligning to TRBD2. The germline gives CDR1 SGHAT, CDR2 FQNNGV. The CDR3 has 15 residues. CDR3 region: CASSHGLAGPVTQYF. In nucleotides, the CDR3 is TGTGCCAGCAGCCATGGACTAGCGGGCCCAGTTACGCAATATTTT. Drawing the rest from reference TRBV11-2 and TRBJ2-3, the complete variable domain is EAGVAQSPRYKIIEKRQSVAFWCNPISGHATLYWYQQILGQGPKLLIQFQNNGVVDDSQLPKDRFSAERLKGVDSTLKIQPAKLEDSAVYLCASSHGLAGPVTQYFGPGTRLTVL.

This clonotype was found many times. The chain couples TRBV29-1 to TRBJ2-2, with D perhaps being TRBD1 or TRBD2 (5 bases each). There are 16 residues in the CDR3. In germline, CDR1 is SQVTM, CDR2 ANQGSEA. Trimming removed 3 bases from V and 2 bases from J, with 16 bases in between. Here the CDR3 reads CSVDLPGTSNTGELFF. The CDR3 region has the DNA TGCAGCGTTGATCTTCCGGGGACGAGCAACACCGGGGAGCTGTTTTTT.

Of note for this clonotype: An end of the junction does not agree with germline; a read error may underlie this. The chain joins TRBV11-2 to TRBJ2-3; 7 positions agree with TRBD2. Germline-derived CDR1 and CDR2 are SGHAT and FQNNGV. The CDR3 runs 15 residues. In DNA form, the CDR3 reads TGTGACAGCAGGCCCTCTGCGACTAGCACAGATATGCACTATTTT. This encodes CDSRPSATSTDMHYF.

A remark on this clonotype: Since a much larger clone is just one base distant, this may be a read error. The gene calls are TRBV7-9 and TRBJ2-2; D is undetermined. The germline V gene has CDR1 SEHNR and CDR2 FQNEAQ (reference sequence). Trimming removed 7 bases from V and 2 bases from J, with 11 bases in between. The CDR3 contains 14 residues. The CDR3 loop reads CASNPRSNTGELFF. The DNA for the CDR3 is TGTGCCAGCAACCCACGCTCCAACACCGGGGAGCTGTTTTTT.

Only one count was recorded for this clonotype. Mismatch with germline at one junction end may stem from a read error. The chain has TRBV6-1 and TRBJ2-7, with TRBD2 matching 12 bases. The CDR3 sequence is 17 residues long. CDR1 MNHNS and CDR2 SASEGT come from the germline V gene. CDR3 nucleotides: TGTGTCAGCAGTGAAAGGGCTCCTAGCGGGAGGGTTACCGAGCAGTACTTC. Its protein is CVSSERAPSGRVTEQYF.

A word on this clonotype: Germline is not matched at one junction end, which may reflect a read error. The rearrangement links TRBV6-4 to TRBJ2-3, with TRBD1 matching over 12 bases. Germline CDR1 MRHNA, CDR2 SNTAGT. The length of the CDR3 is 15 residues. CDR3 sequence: CASSDGTGGTDTQHF. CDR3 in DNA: TGTGCCAGCAGTGACGGGACAGGGGGCACAGATACGCAACATTTT.